The 15 T cell receptor beta chains given below trace back to one sample, sequenced in a study of blood T cell repertoires in COVID-19. Sequencing was performed with immunoSEQ multiplex PCR; in TCRdb, only in-frame clones are kept and a portion is missing. The table shows about 190,000 clones, with 70% to 85% occurring only once. Sequenced input: peripheral blood. The receptors come from a woman aged 45-65 years with acute or convalescent COVID-19.

V gene TRBV2 combines with J gene TRBJ2-7; D is perhaps TRBD1 (8 bases). V lost 5 bases and J lost 5, with 16 bases in between. Germline V gene data show CDR1 as SNHLY and CDR2 as FYNNEI. This CDR3 region has 14 residues. The CDR3 spells CASSKNRGGNEQYF. CDR3 bases: TGTGCCAGCAGTAAAAACAGGGGGGGGAACGAGCAGTACTTC.

The J gene is TRBJ2-3, the V gene TRBV29-1; TRBD2 matches at 8 bases. CDR3 length: 14 residues. J was trimmed by 2 bases and V by 7 bases; bases with no gene match: 8. Germline V gene data show CDR1 as SQVTM and CDR2 as ANQGSEA. CDR3 in DNA: TGCAGCGCCTTTAGCGGGGCTATCACAGATACGCAGTATTTT. This encodes CSAFSGAITDTQYF.

The V gene is TRBV6-5, the J gene TRBJ2-1; 13 bases agree with TRBD2. This CDR3 spans 15 amino acids. CDR1 MNHEY and CDR2 SVGAGI come from the germline V gene. The V and J ends lost 6 bases and 7 bases, in that order; junction bases with no gene match: 6. CDR3 in amino acids: CASSQLAGGQNEQFF. The CDR3 DNA reads TGTGCCAGCAGCCAACTAGCGGGGGGGCAGAATGAGCAGTTCTTC.

V usage is TRBV18 and J usage is TRBJ1-5; 8 bases are shared with TRBD1. Germline trimming cut 3 bases from V and 7 bases from J; bases unmatched to any gene: 8. Germline V gene sequence: CDR1 KGHSH, CDR2 LQKENI. The CDR3 is 15 amino acids. The CDR3 bases are TGTGCCAGCTCACCCGCAGGGGGCATCGGGCAGCCCCAGCATTTT. Protein: CASSPAGGIGQPQHF.

This sequence joins TRBV6-2 or TRBV6-3 and TRBJ2-5; D uncertain. CDR1 and CDR2 from the germline V gene are MNHEY and SVGEGT. V shed 0 bases and J shed 1 base, with 9 bases lying between them. This CDR3 comprises 15 residues. The chain's CDR3 is CASSYSGGGQETQYF. The CDR3 nucleotides are TGTGCCAGCAGTTACTCTGGCGGCGGCCAAGAGACCCAGTACTTC.

This clone was seen a single time. CDR3 in amino acids: CASSPASSYNSPLHF. For the CDR3, the DNA is TGTGCCAGCTCACCAGCGAGCTCCTATAATTCACCCCTCCACTTT. The chain combines TRBV18 with TRBJ1-6, with D uncertain. V was cut by 2 bases and J by 0 bases, with 5 bases left in between. Germline loops: CDR1 KGHSH, CDR2 LQKENI. The CDR3 extends over 15 amino acids. The entire variable domain, with the rest obtained from reference TRBV18 and TRBJ1-6, is as follows: NAGVMQNPRHLVRRRGQEARLRCSPMKGHSHVYWYRQLPEEGLKFMVYLQKENIIDESGMPKERFSAEFPKEGPSILRIQQVVRGDSAAYFCASSPASSYNSPLHFGNGTRLTVT.

V gene TRBV19 combines with J gene TRBJ1-1; D is ambiguous. V lost 3 bases, J lost 0 bases, and 5 bases lay in between. Germline CDR1 reads LNHDA; CDR2 reads SQIVND (reference sequence). The CDR3 contains 13 residues. The CDR3, as DNA: TGTGCCAGTAGTATTCCGGTGAACACTGAAGCTTTCTTT. It translates to CASSIPVNTEAFF.

The V gene is TRBV7-2, the J gene TRBJ2-7, with D possibly being TRBD2 (6 bases). The CDR3 has 16 amino acids. Trimming left V 1 base short and J 2 bases short, with 15 bases between. CDR1 is SGHTA and CDR2 is FQGNSA in the germline V gene. The CDR3 coding sequence is TGTGCCAGCAGCTTAGGGTCGGGGACTCTGACCTACGAGCAGTACTTC. This gives the protein CASSLGSGTLTYEQYF.

This rearrangement joins TRBV28 to TRBJ2-7; 9 nucleotides line up with TRBD1. The CDR3 is 14 residues long. Germline V gives CDR1 MDHEN, CDR2 SYDVKM. The ends lost 7 bases at V and 5 bases at J; junction bases unmatched: 9. The CDR3 is CASNPTGGFDEQYF. CDR3 DNA sequence: TGTGCCAGCAACCCGACAGGGGGTTTCGACGAGCAGTACTTC.

As DNA, the CDR3 is TGTGCCAGCAGCTCCCAGGGAGGACAGGCCTATGGCTACACCTTC. Encoded protein: CASSSQGGQAYGYTF. The rearrangement links TRBV7-2 to TRBJ1-2; 7 bases are a match to TRBD1. Looked up from germline, CDR1 is SGHTA and CDR2 is FQGNSA. The CDR3 is 15 residues long. V dropped 4 bases and J dropped 4; count of bases not matched to a gene: 9.

The sample holds a few counts of this clone. CDR3: CASSLGTGGAETQYF. The CDR3 region has the DNA TGTGCCAGCAGCTTAGGGACAGGGGGCGCGGAAACCCAGTACTTC. The V gene is TRBV13, the J gene TRBJ2-5; 10 bases fit TRBD1. Germline loops: CDR1 PRHDT, CDR2 FYEKMQ (reference sequence). V lost 0 bases, J lost 8 bases, and 6 bases stayed unmatched. The CDR3 has 15 amino acids.

The gene calls are TRBV9 and TRBJ2-1; tentative D call: TRBD2 (6 bases). V lost 4 bases, J lost 8 bases, and 19 bases lay in between. Germline V gene data show CDR1 as SGDLS and CDR2 as YYNGEE. This CDR3 is built from 15 residues. The CDR3 sequence is CASSRLGGRMDEQFF. For the CDR3, the DNA is TGTGCCAGCAGCCGACTTGGAGGGAGGATGGATGAGCAGTTCTTC.

Worth noting for this clone: Within the sample, other DNA sequences also encode this same CDR3. The chain uses TRBV28 and TRBJ1-6; 10 positions agree with TRBD1. This CDR3 has 14 amino acids. Germline loops: CDR1 MDHEN, CDR2 SYDVKM. The V gene end was trimmed by 6 bases and the J gene end by 8 bases; junction bases not matched to a gene: 4. Here the CDR3 reads CASSLTGGHSPLHF. For the CDR3, the DNA is TGTGCCAGCAGCTTGACAGGGGGCCATTCACCCCTCCACTTT.

V gene TRBV24-1 combines with J gene TRBJ1-4; D remains ambiguous. From germline, CDR1 is KGHDR and CDR2 SFDVKD. The CDR3 runs 16 residues. With 3 bases removed from V and 0 bases from J, the gap between germline ends came to 10 bases. The CDR3 protein is CATSDGGLATNEKLFF. For the CDR3, the DNA is TGTGCCACCAGTGATGGTGGACTGGCAACTAATGAAAAACTGTTTTTT.

This clone was found once. This chain joins TRBV19 and TRBJ2-7, with 9 bases matching TRBD2. Germline-derived CDR1 and CDR2 are LNHDA and SQIVND (reference sequence). J was trimmed by 3 bases and V by 5 bases; bases with no gene match: 11. The CDR3 is made up of 16 amino acids. The CDR3 DNA sequence: TGTGCCAGTAGTTCCCTAGCGGGAACTGGGATCTACGAGCAGTACTTC. Its protein is CASSSLAGTGIYEQYF.